The 3 T cell receptor beta chains presented below share a single source sample, sequenced in a study of blood T cell repertoires in COVID-19. The table came from immunoSEQ multiplex PCR; TCRdb's copy has only in-frame clones and leaves some out. The sample includes fewer than 200,000 clones, roughly 82% of them seen just once. The sample consisted of peripheral blood. The receptors derive from a woman aged 70-85 years with acute or convalescent COVID-19.

The table lists this clone with a count of one. V usage is TRBV9 and J usage is TRBJ1-1; 9 nucleotides align to TRBD1. V was pared by 3 bases and J by 11 bases, with 8 bases of the junction left unmatched. The CDR3 is 13 amino acids. Germline V lookup: CDR1 SGDLS, CDR2 YYNGEE. The CDR3 nucleotides read TGTGCCAGCAGCGCAACGGGACAGGGTGGGGCTTTCTTT. It yields the protein CASSATGQGGAFF. Full variable domain (remainder filled in from reference TRBV9 and TRBJ1-1): DSGVTQTPKHLITATGQRVTLRCSPRSGDLSVYWYQQSLDQGLQFLIQYYNGEERAKGNILERFSAQQFPDLHSELNLSSLELGDSALYFCASSATGQGGAFFGQGTRLTVV.

V and J are TRBV7-2 and TRBJ2-5; 9 bases are shared with TRBD2. Germline V gene data show CDR1 as SGHTA and CDR2 as FQGNSA. V lost 1 base and J lost 2; bases outside the gene matches: 5. The CDR3 has 16 amino acids. The CDR3 DNA sequence: TGTGCCAGCAGCTTAGGGGGACTAGCCGTACAAGAGACCCAGTACTTC. Protein sequence: CASSLGGLAVQETQYF.

The chain couples TRBV28 to TRBJ1-2; TRBD1 matches at 9 bases. Germline lookup yields CDR1 MDHEN and CDR2 SYDVKM. The junction had 7 bases not matched to a gene; V was cut back by 4 bases and J by 4 bases. This CDR3 has 15 residues. The CDR3 DNA is TGTGCCAGCAGTTCGGAGACAGGGGGATTCTATGGCTACACCTTC. Amino acid sequence: CASSSETGGFYGYTF.